The clone carrying this TCR beta chain was observed a few times. MiXCR was run by TCRdb on the RT-PCR reads, yielding one entry per CDR3 protein. Of 500,000 or so distinct CDR3 sequences listed, about 17% are singletons. This entry is derived from a study of response to subunit inactivated influenza vaccine. The germline V gene encodes CDR1 SGHTA and CDR2 FQGNSA. The trim removed 5 bases at V and 0 bases at J, leaving 7 bases unmatched. The CDR3 sequence is 17 residues long. The TCR was taken from a man in his fifties or sixties who received an inactivated influenza vaccine. This specimen consisted of CD4+ T cells sorted from PBMCs, obtained around 25 months after vaccination. The chain recombines TRBV7-2 with TRBJ2-1; 10 positions agree with TRBD2. CDR3 DNA: TGTGCCAGCAGCCCTGCTAGCGGGGGCCCCTCCTACAATGAGCAGTTCTTC. Translated: CASSPASGGPSYNEQFF.